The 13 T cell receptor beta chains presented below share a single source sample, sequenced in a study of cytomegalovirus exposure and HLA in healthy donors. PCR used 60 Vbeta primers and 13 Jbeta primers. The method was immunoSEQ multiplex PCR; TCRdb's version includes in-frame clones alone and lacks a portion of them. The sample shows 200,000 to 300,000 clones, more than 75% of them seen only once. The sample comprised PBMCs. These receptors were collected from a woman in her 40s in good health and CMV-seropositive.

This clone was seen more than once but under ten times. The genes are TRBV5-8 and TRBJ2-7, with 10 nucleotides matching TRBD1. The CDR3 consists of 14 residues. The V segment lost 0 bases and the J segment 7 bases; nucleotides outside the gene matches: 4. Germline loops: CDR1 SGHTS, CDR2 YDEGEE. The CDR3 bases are TGTGCCAGCAGCTTGGGACAGGGGGCGAGTGAGCAGTACTTC. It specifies CASSLGQGASEQYF.

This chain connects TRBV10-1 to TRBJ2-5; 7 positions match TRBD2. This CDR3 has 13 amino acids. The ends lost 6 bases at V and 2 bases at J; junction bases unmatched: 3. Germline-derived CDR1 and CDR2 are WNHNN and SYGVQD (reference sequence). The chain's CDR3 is CASSGRRQETQYF. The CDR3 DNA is TGCGCCAGCAGCGGGAGGCGGCAAGAGACCCAGTACTTC.

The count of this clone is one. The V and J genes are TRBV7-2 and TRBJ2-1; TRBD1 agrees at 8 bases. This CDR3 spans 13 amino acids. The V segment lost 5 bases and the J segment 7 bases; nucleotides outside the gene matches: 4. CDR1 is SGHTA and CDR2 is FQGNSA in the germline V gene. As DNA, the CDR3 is TGTGCCAGCAGCCTCTGGACAGGGAATGAGCAGTTCTTC. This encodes CASSLWTGNEQFF.

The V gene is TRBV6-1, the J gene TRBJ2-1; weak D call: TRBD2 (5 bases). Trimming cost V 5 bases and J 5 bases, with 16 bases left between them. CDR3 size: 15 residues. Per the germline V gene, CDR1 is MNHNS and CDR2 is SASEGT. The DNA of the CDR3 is TGTGCCAGCAGTTCAGAAGGACTCCCGAACAATGAGCAGTTCTTC. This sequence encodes CASSSEGLPNNEQFF.

The CDR3 spells CASSERTGGYYEQYF. The CDR3 bases are TGCGCCAGCAGTGAGCGGACAGGGGGGTACTACGAGCAGTACTTC. The chain employs TRBV10-1 and TRBJ2-7, with 10 positions matching TRBD1. This CDR3 comprises 15 residues. Germline CDR1 and CDR2: WNHNN and SYGVQD (reference sequence). Trimming removed 2 bases from V and 3 bases from J; junction bases left unmatched: 4.

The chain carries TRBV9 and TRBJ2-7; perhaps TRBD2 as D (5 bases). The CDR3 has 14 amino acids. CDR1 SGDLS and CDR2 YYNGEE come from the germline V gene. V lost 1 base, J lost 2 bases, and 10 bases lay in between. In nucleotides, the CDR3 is TGTGCCAGCAGCGTAAACCTCGGGGCCTACGAGCAGTACTTC. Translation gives CASSVNLGAYEQYF. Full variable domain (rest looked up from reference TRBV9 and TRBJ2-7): DSGVTQTPKHLITATGQRVTLRCSPRSGDLSVYWYQQSLDQGLQFLIQYYNGEERAKGNILERFSAQQFPDLHSELNLSSLELGDSALYFCASSVNLGAYEQYFGPGTRLTVT.

The CDR3 sequence is CASSLPGLAGSDTQYF. DNA of the CDR3: TGTGCCAGCAGCTTACCCGGACTAGCGGGTTCAGATACGCAGTATTTT. The chain carries TRBV7-3 and TRBJ2-3; 11 positions agree with TRBD2. CDR1 and CDR2 (germline): SGHTA, FQGTGA. The CDR3 has 16 amino acids. V was pared by 2 bases and J by 4 bases, with 5 bases of the junction left unmatched.

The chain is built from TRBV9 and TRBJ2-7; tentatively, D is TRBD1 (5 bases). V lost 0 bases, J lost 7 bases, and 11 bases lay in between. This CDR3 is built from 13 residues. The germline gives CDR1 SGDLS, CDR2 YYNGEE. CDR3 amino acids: CASSVDQGREQYF. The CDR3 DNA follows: TGTGCCAGCAGCGTAGATCAGGGTAGGGAGCAGTACTTC.

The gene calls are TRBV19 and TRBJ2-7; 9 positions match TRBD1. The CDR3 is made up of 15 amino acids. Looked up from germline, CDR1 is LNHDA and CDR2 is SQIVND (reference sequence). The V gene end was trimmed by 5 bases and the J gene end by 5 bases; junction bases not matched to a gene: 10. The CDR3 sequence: CASSAGPGQGHEQYF. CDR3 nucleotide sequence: TGTGCCAGTAGTGCAGGCCCGGGACAGGGTCACGAGCAGTACTTC. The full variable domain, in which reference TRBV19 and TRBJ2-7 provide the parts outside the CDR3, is DGGITQSPKYLFRKEGQNVTLSCEQNLNHDAMYWYRQDPGQGLRLIYYSQIVNDFQKGDIAEGYSVSREKKESFPLTVTSAQKNPTAFYLCASSAGPGQGHEQYFGPGTRLTVT.

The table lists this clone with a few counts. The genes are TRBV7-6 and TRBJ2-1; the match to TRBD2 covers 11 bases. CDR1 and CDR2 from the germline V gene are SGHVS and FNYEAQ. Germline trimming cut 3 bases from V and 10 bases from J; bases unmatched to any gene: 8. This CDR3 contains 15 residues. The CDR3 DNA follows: TGTGCCAGCAGCTTTAGCGGGGGGGACTTGAGGGAGCAGTTCTTC. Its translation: CASSFSGGDLREQFF.

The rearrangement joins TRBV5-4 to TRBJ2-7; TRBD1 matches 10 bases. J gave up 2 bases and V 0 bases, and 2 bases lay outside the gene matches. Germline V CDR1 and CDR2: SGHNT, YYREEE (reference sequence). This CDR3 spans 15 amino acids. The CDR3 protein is CASSLAGQGAYEQYF. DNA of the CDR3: TGTGCCAGCAGCTTGGCAGGACAGGGGGCCTACGAGCAGTACTTC.

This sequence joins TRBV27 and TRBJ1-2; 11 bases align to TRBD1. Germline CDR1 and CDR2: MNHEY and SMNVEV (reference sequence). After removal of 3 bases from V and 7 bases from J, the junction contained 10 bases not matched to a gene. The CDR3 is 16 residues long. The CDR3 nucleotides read TGTGCCAGCAGTTTGGCCGGGACAGGGGGGAGAGGTGGCTACACCTTC. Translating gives CASSLAGTGGRGGYTF.

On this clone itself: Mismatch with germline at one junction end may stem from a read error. This CDR3 reads CSSSLTASYTQDYEQYF. The CDR3 coding sequence is TGTTCCAGCAGCTTAACGGCTAGCTACACCCAAGACTACGAGCAGTACTTC. J is TRBJ2-7 and V is TRBV7-9; D might be TRBD2 (5 bases). This CDR3 is built from 17 residues. The germline V gene encodes CDR1 SEHNR and CDR2 FQNEAQ (reference sequence). Filled out from reference TRBV7-9 and TRBJ2-7, the complete variable domain reads DTGVSQNPRHKITKRGQNVTFRCDPISEHNRLYWYRQTLGQGPEFLTYFQNEAQLEKSRLLSDRFSAERPKGSFSTLEIQRTEQGDSAMYLCSSSLTASYTQDYEQYFGPGTRLTVT.